These 25 T cell receptor beta chains share one sample of origin, sequenced in a study of liver allograft versus peripheral blood T cells. About the study: Transplanted livers held T cell receptor repertoires, and these were compared with repertoires in recipients' peripheral blood.

TCRdb fed the reads into MiXCR, producing one record per CDR3 protein. The repertoire holds some 7,800 distinct CDR3 sequences, with approximately 17% as singletons. All receptors come from a human patient who had a liver transplant. The graft donor may be the source of some T cells.

This clonotype was counted only a few times. The chain couples TRBV20-1 to TRBJ1-4; perhaps TRBD1 as D (5 bases). Trimming cost V 0 bases and J 7 bases, with 15 bases left between them. Per the germline V gene, CDR1 is DFQATT and CDR2 is SNEGSKA (reference sequence). The CDR3 has 15 amino acids. This chain's CDR3 is CSARDRGGVGEKLFF. CDR3 nucleotide sequence: TGCAGTGCTAGAGATCGTGGGGGAGTGGGTGAAAAACTGTTTTTT.

The rearrangement links TRBV30 to TRBJ1-1, with D possibly matching TRBD1 (6 bases). V lost 3 bases and J lost 4, with 9 bases in between. CDR1 GTSNPN and CDR2 SVGIG come from the germline V gene (reference sequence). The CDR3 sequence is 12 residues long. CDR3: CAWSRGTTEAFF. CDR3 nucleotides: TGTGCCTGGAGCAGGGGAACCACTGAAGCTTTCTTT.

This clonotype is labeled as medium-sized. The J gene is TRBJ1-2, the V gene TRBV29-1; no definite D call. CDR3 size: 11 residues. V dropped 6 bases and J dropped 4 bases, with 9 bases sitting between them. From germline, CDR1 is SQVTM and CDR2 ANQGSEA. The CDR3 reads CSVVSLYGYTF. In DNA form, the CDR3 reads TGCAGCGTGGTGAGCCTCTATGGCTACACCTTC. Supplemented by reference TRBV29-1 and TRBJ1-2, the full variable domain reads SAVISQKPSRDICQRGTSLTIQCQVDSQVTMMFWYRQQPGQSLTLIATANQGSEATYESGFVIDKFPISRPNLTFSTLTVSNMSPEDSSIYLCSVVSLYGYTFGSGTRLTVV.

This clonotype was counted only a few times. V is TRBV20-1 and J is TRBJ1-2; D may be TRBD1 (5 bases). Per the germline V gene, CDR1 is DFQATT and CDR2 is SNEGSKA (reference sequence). Trimming removed 5 bases from V and 5 bases from J, with 18 bases in between. The CDR3 runs 14 residues. The CDR3 nucleotides read TGCAGTGCTCGAGTTGGGGGAGTACGGTATGGCTACACCTTC. Protein product: CSARVGGVRYGYTF.

The chain has TRBV30 and TRBJ1-5, with a possible D match to TRBD1 (6 bases). Between the trimmed V and J ends, which lost 0 bases and 5 bases, there was a span of 11 bases. The CDR3 consists of 14 residues. The germline gives CDR1 GTSNPN, CDR2 SVGIG (reference sequence). CDR3 protein: CAWSVGRGDQPQHF. The CDR3 region has the DNA TGTGCCTGGAGTGTAGGCAGGGGAGATCAGCCCCAGCATTTT.

Judged by abundance, this clonotype is medium-sized (0.01 to 0.1%). The chain couples TRBV5-4 to TRBJ1-2, with a possible D match to TRBD1 (5 bases). This CDR3 is 13 amino acids long. Germline V CDR1 and CDR2: SGHNT, YYREEE (reference sequence). V was shortened by 0 bases and J by 9 bases, with 12 bases between the two germline ends. As DNA, the CDR3 is TGTGCCAGCAGCTTGGGGCAGGGCACGCGCTACACCTTC. Protein product: CASSLGQGTRYTF.

This clonotype was seen only once. The CDR3 here is CSAGRAAGELFF. The CDR3 coding sequence is TGCAGCGCCGGTCGGGCCGCCGGGGAGCTGTTTTTT. V gene TRBV29-1 combines with J gene TRBJ2-2; D ambiguous. V shed 7 bases and J shed 6 bases, with 12 bases lying between them. Germline-derived CDR1 and CDR2 are SQVTM and ANQGSEA. CDR3 length: 12 residues.

In DNA, the CDR3 is TGCAGCGTTGGAAGGACAGGAATATACAATGAGCAGTTCTTC. Residues: CSVGRTGIYNEQFF. The J gene is TRBJ2-1, the V gene TRBV29-1; TRBD1 aligns across 7 bases. CDR3 length: 14 residues. CDR1 and CDR2 from the germline V gene are SQVTM and ANQGSEA. Unmatched junction bases numbered 7, after V lost 4 bases and J lost 4 bases.

The sample holds many counts of this clonotype. The rearrangement joins TRBV7-2 to TRBJ1-2; D is unclear. The CDR3 contains 13 residues. The V end lost 5 bases, the J end lost 2 bases, and 9 bases lay between the germline ends. The germline V gene has CDR1 SGHTA and CDR2 FQGNSA. The CDR3 DNA follows: TGTGCCAGCAGCGCCCGGGAGAACTATGGCTACACCTTC. As protein: CASSARENYGYTF. The full variable domain, in which reference TRBV7-2 and TRBJ1-2 provide the parts outside the CDR3, is GAGVSQSPSNKVTEKGKDVELRCDPISGHTALYWYRQSLGQGLEFLIYFQGNSAPDKSGLPSDRFSAERTGGSVSTLTIQRTQQEDSAVYLCASSARENYGYTFGSGTRLTVV.

The table lists this clonotype with a few counts. The genes are TRBV20-1 and TRBJ2-7, with 9 nucleotides matching TRBD2. From germline, CDR1 is DFQATT and CDR2 SNEGSKA (reference sequence). CDR3 length: 12 amino acids. CDR3 coding DNA: TGCAGCCTAGGTAGCGGGGGTTACGAGCAGTACTTC. As protein: CSLGSGGYEQYF.

By its share, this clonotype is medium-sized (0.01 to 0.1%). The V call is TRBV5-4, the J call TRBJ1-2; 7 nucleotides align to TRBD1. The CDR3 is 15 residues long. Trimming took 6 bases from V and 5 from J; bases not matched to a gene: 13. CDR1 is SGHNT, CDR2 YYREEE, per germline (reference sequence). The CDR3 sequence is CASNFSPGQPYGYTF. Here the CDR3 DNA reads TGTGCCAGCAACTTTTCCCCGGGACAGCCTTATGGCTACACCTTC. The whole variable domain, filled in from reference TRBV5-4 and TRBJ1-2, reads ETGVTQSPTHLIKTRGQQVTLRCSSQSGHNTVSWYQQALGQGPQFIFQYYREEENGRGNFPPRFSGLQFPNYSSELNVNALELDDSALYLCASNFSPGQPYGYTFGSGTRLTVV.

This clonotype was observed at least ten times. The chain couples TRBV19 to TRBJ2-7, with D perhaps being TRBD1 or TRBD2 (6 bases each). This CDR3 is built from 15 residues. The germline V gene encodes CDR1 LNHDA and CDR2 SQIVND (reference sequence). V was pared by 5 bases and J by 2 bases, with 16 bases between. CDR3 bases: TGTGCCAGTAGTCCCCGAGGGGGGCCCACCTACGAGCAGTACTTC. It is translated as CASSPRGGPTYEQYF. Looking up the rest from reference TRBV19 and TRBJ2-7 gives the full variable domain: DGGITQSPKYLFRKEGQNVTLSCEQNLNHDAMYWYRQDPGQGLRLIYYSQIVNDFQKGDIAEGYSVSREKKESFPLTVTSAQKNPTAFYLCASSPRGGPTYEQYFGPGTRLTVT.

Ten or more counts support this clonotype. CDR3 coding DNA: TGTGCCAGCAGCTTTAGGTCCCAGGGTGGCGGGGAGCTGTTTTTT. It codes for CASSFRSQGGGELFF. V gene TRBV5-4 combines with J gene TRBJ2-2, with D tentatively TRBD1 (5 bases). Germline V lookup: CDR1 SGHNT, CDR2 YYREEE (reference sequence). Trimming stripped 2 bases from V and 7 bases from J, with 15 bases between. This CDR3 has 15 residues.

This clonotype ranks as medium-sized. This rearrangement joins TRBV5-6 to TRBJ1-1; no clear D. The CDR3 has 13 amino acids. V was clipped by 1 base and J by 3 bases, with 7 bases between them. CDR1 and CDR2 (germline): SGHDT, YYEEEE. CDR3 sequence (DNA): TGTGCCAGCAGCTTGAGGGTAGACACTGAAGCTTTCTTT. Amino acids: CASSLRVDTEAFF. Full variable domain (outside the CDR3, taken from reference TRBV5-6 and TRBJ1-1): DAGVTQSPTHLIKTRGQQVTLRCSPKSGHDTVSWYQQALGQGPQFIFQYYEEEERQRGNFPDRFSGHQFPNYSSELNVNALLLGDSALYLCASSLRVDTEAFFGQGTRLTVV.

This clonotype was recorded many times. The genes are TRBV28 and TRBJ1-1; a weak D match, TRBD1 (6 bases). The V end was cut by 5 bases, the J end by 5 bases, with 12 bases between. Germline V gene data show CDR1 as MDHEN and CDR2 as SYDVKM. The CDR3 is 13 amino acids. Here the CDR3 DNA reads TGTGCCAGCAGTCAGGGGACGTGGACTGAAGCTTTCTTT. Its translation is CASSQGTWTEAFF.

On this clonotype itself: A clone one base away is much larger, so this may be a read error. The rearrangement uses TRBV30 and TRBJ1-4; 8 nucleotides agree with TRBD1. CDR3 length: 13 amino acids. Germline V lookup: CDR1 GTSNPN, CDR2 SVGIG (reference sequence). Here the CDR3 DNA reads TGTGCCTGGAGTCTCACAGGGGGAGAAAAACCGTTTTTT. The encoded protein is CAWSLTGGEKPFF.

This chain connects TRBV20-1 to TRBJ2-7, with D perhaps TRBD1 (5 bases). The CDR3 is 12 residues long. Trimming shortened V by 5 bases and J by 4 bases, and 12 bases separated the two germline ends. Germline V gene lookup returns CDR1 DFQATT and CDR2 SNEGSKA (reference sequence). CDR3 coding DNA: TGCAGTGCTGCGACAGATAGGTACGAGCAGTACTTC. Encoded protein: CSAATDRYEQYF.

This clonotype was picked up many times. The chain combines TRBV7-2 with TRBJ1-5; the match to TRBD1 covers 9 bases. With 3 bases clipped from V and 6 bases from J, the junction kept 3 bases outside the gene matches. The CDR3 contains 14 residues. Germline CDR1 reads SGHTA; CDR2 reads FQGNSA. This CDR3 reads CASSFGTGSQPQHF. The CDR3, as DNA: TGTGCCAGCAGCTTCGGGACAGGGAGTCAGCCCCAGCATTTT.

This clonotype is labeled medium-sized (0.01 to 0.1%). This chain connects TRBV6-1 to TRBJ1-2; D is ambiguous. V lost 2 bases and J 8 bases, leaving 12 bases between the germline ends. The CDR3 length is 13 residues. Germline lookup yields CDR1 MNHNS and CDR2 SASEGT. The CDR3 DNA is TGTGCCAGCAGTGAAAGGGAGAATCTGGGCTACACCTTC. It codes for CASSERENLGYTF.

Within the sample, this clonotype is medium-sized (0.01 to 0.1%). The J gene is TRBJ1-6, the V gene TRBV6-2 or TRBV6-3, with 7 positions matching TRBD1. The CDR3 runs to 15 residues. V shed 6 bases and J 5 bases; nucleotides not matched to a gene: 7. Germline V lookup: CDR1 MNHEY, CDR2 SVGEGT. The DNA of the CDR3 is TGTGCCAGCAGACGGACAGGTTGGGATAATTCACCCCTCCACTTT. Translation gives CASRRTGWDNSPLHF.

By its share, this clonotype is medium-sized. The DNA of the CDR3 is TGTGCCAGCTCACCACCCGGACAGATTGAAGCTTTCTTT. This encodes CASSPPGQIEAFF. The rearrangement uses TRBV18 and TRBJ1-1; a possible D gene is TRBD1 (6 bases). V lost 0 bases and J 7 bases, leaving 9 bases between the germline ends. CDR3 length: 13 residues. The germline V gene encodes CDR1 KGHSH and CDR2 LQKENI.

In the case of this clonotype: A much larger clone sits a single nucleotide away, making a read error possible. This rearrangement joins TRBV20-1 to TRBJ1-4; 7 bases are a match to TRBD1. Germline V gene data show CDR1 as DFQATT and CDR2 as SNEGSKA (reference sequence). The CDR3 contains 13 residues. Unmatched junction bases numbered 5, after V lost 4 bases and J lost 6 bases. For the CDR3, the DNA is TGCAGTGCTAAAGACAGGGTTGATGAAAAACTGTTTTTT. Its protein is CSAKDRVDEKLFF.

This clonotype is categorized as medium-sized. V gene TRBV10-3 combines with J gene TRBJ1-2, with D tentatively TRBD1 (6 bases). V shed 8 bases and J shed 8 bases, with 18 bases lying between them. The CDR3 consists of 13 residues. CDR1 and CDR2 from the germline V gene are ENHRY and SYGVKD. The chain's CDR3 is CAIGGQWGGGYTF. Here the CDR3 DNA reads TGTGCCATCGGGGGCCAGTGGGGAGGGGGCTACACCTTC.

The rearrangement uses TRBV29-1 and TRBJ2-7; D is possibly TRBD2 (6 bases). Germline V gives CDR1 SQVTM, CDR2 ANQGSEA. V shed 4 bases and J shed 5 bases, with 15 bases lying between them. There are 13 residues in the CDR3. CDR3 sequence (DNA): TGCAGCGTTGGCAGGGAGGAAGAGCACGAGCAGTACTTC. Its protein is CSVGREEEHEQYF.

This clonotype is medium-sized within its sample. The chain links TRBV6-2 or TRBV6-3 to TRBJ1-4; 7 bases align to TRBD1. CDR1 MNHEY and CDR2 SVGEGT come from the germline V gene. The CDR3 covers 13 residues. V trimming: 6 bases; J trimming: 8 bases; junction bases outside the gene matches: 6. DNA for the CDR3: TGTGCCAGCAGGTCAACAGGGGTAGAAAAACTGTTTTTT. Protein product: CASRSTGVEKLFF.